This note documents a single T cell receptor beta chain sequence. No antigen is known for it. The DNA ends 3 residues before the CDR3 does, and the rest of the CDR3 is filled in from the germline J gene. The data originate from a study of T cells in women clearing cervical HPV infection. In germline, CDR1 is MGHRA, CDR2 YSYEKL. V was trimmed by 1 base and J by 3 bases, leaving 10 bases between them. This CDR3 is built from 15 residues. The table came from immunoSEQ multiplex PCR; TCRdb's copy has only in-frame clones and leaves some out. The table for this sample gives tens of thousands of clones. Study-wide findings and caveats: Controls had more TRBV6-7 (0.16%) than cases (approximately 0.11%). Repertoire richness, not evenness, was significantly elevated in CIN3+ cases versus controls. Combining TCR richness with V gene abundances gave about 0.87 AUC.

The genes are TRBV4-1 and TRBJ1-5, with D maybe TRBD1 (5 bases). This TCR was sampled from a woman aged 18 to 75 with a cervical HPV16 infection that either progressed to CIN3+ or cleared (not recorded which). Sequences were obtained from blood buffy coat. The CDR3 sequence: CASSQVGDYNQPQHF. CDR3 DNA, as far as it was read: TGCGCCAGCAGCCAAGTCGGGGACTACAATCAGCCC.